These 5 T cell receptor beta chains came from one sample sequenced in a study of blood T cell repertoires in COVID-19. Method: immunoSEQ multiplex PCR; TCRdb's copy keeps in-frame clones and lacks some. This sample has hundreds of thousands of clones; around 89% occur once, and the top ten carry approximately 4%. The sample was peripheral blood. Receptors were obtained from a woman between 50 and 59 years old with active or convalescent COVID-19.

The rearrangement links TRBV7-3 to TRBJ2-1; D might be TRBD2 (5 bases). Trimming left V 6 bases short and J 6 bases short, with 18 bases between. The CDR3 length is 15 residues. From germline, CDR1 is SGHTA and CDR2 FQGTGA. The CDR3, as DNA: TGTGCCAGCAGTCAAGCTGGACTCCCTCTCAATGAGCAGTTCTTC. This gives the protein CASSQAGLPLNEQFF.

The chain recombines TRBV11-2 with TRBJ2-1, with a possible D match to TRBD2 (7 bases). Trimming took 6 bases from V and 5 from J, leaving 29 bases between them. Germline V gene data show CDR1 as SGHAT and CDR2 as FQNNGV. CDR3 length: 19 amino acids. Here the CDR3 reads CASSVGGGYRDVRDNEQFF. DNA for the CDR3: TGTGCCAGCAGTGTTGGGGGGGGCTACAGGGACGTGAGGGACAATGAGCAGTTCTTC.

This clone was counted a few times. DNA for the CDR3: TGTGCCAGCTCACTTCGACAGGACTTCTACGAGCAGTACTTC. It translates to CASSLRQDFYEQYF. The V and J genes are TRBV18 and TRBJ2-7; possibly TRBD1 for D (6 bases). V was cut by 4 bases and J by 3 bases, with 13 bases left in between. CDR1 is KGHSH, CDR2 LQKENI, per germline. CDR3 length: 14 amino acids.

The V and J genes are TRBV5-1 and TRBJ2-3, with a possible D match to TRBD2 (6 bases). Germline CDR1 and CDR2: SGHRS and YFSETQ. V was shortened by 2 bases and J by 4 bases, with 11 bases between the two germline ends. The CDR3 is made up of 14 amino acids. CDR3 in amino acids: CASSFGGTADTQYF. CDR3 bases: TGCGCCAGCAGCTTCGGCGGGACGGCAGATACGCAGTATTTT.

The chain is built from TRBV30 and TRBJ2-7; D may be TRBD2 (6 bases). V was shortened by 0 bases and J by 0 bases, with 9 bases between the two germline ends. CDR1 and CDR2 from the germline V gene are GTSNPN and SVGIG (reference sequence). CDR3 length: 14 residues. CDR3 nucleotide sequence: TGTGCCTGGAGTGTAGGAGGGGCCTCCTACGAGCAGTACTTC. Amino acids: CAWSVGGASYEQYF.